Listed below are T cell receptor beta chains from one sample, sequenced in a study of blood T cell repertoires in COVID-19. Clones were read by immunoSEQ multiplex PCR, and TCRdb kept only the in-frame ones, dropping some. The repertoire holds nearly 55,000 clones, with 86% as singletons. The sequenced sample consisted of peripheral blood. The source of these receptors is a man in his sixties or seventies with active COVID-19. The CDR3 runs from the conserved cysteine through the conserved F or W. The D gene is left open where the match is weak. Clone size, where shown, is once, few, many, or a class for clones that have expanded.

J: TRBJ1-5
V: TRBV4-1
size: once
D: .
CDR3: CASSQVQGAGQPQHF
DNA: TGCGCCAGCAGCCAAGTGCAAGGGGCCGGTCAGCCCCAGCATTTT

J: TRBJ1-4
V: TRBV5-1
size: .
D: .
CDR3: CASTLGGLGEKLFF
DNA: TGCGCCAGCACCTTGGGTGGGCTGGGTGAAAAACTGTTTTTT

J: TRBJ2-7
V: TRBV2
size: .
D: TRBD1
CDR3: CASSEETGVEQYF
DNA: TGTGCCAGCAGTGAAGAGACAGGGGTCGAGCAGTACTTC

J: TRBJ1-3
V: TRBV2
size: .
D: .
CDR3: CASSEGRSPGNTIYF
DNA: TGTGCCAGCAGTGAAGGCCGAAGCCCTGGAAACACCATATATTTT

J: TRBJ2-7
V: TRBV7-9
size: .
D: TRBD1
CDR3: CASSAPGGQGHF
DNA: TGTGCCAGCAGCGCCCCGGGAGGACAGGGGCACTTC

J: TRBJ2-2
V: TRBV12-5
size: .
D: TRBD1
CDR3: CASGLGQGFTGELFF
DNA: TGTGCTAGTGGTTTGGGACAGGGGTTCACCGGGGAGCTGTTTTTT

J: TRBJ2-7
V: TRBV7-2
size: .
D: TRBD1
CDR3: CASRRPGTAYEQYF
DNA: TGTGCCAGCAGACGGCCCGGGACAGCCTACGAGCAGTACTTC

J: TRBJ1-5
V: TRBV19
size: few
D: .
CDR3: CASSISSGNYQPQHF
DNA: TGTGCCAGTAGTATAAGTTCAGGGAATTATCAGCCCCAGCATTTT

J: TRBJ2-7
V: TRBV29-1
size: .
D: .
CDR3: CSVERPGGDEQYF
DNA: TGCAGCGTTGAAAGGCCGGGTGGTGATGAGCAGTACTTC

J: TRBJ2-5
V: TRBV5-5
size: once
D: TRBD1
CDR3: CASSLGQGGETQYF
DNA: TGTGCCAGCAGCCTGGGACAGGGTGGAGAGACCCAGTACTTC

J: TRBJ2-2
V: TRBV5-4
size: .
D: .
CDR3: CASSLDMNTGELFF
DNA: TGTGCCAGCAGCTTGGACATGAACACCGGGGAGCTGTTTTTT

J: TRBJ2-3
V: TRBV9
size: .
D: .
CDR3: CASSVDWRPSTDTQYF
DNA: TGTGCCAGCAGCGTAGATTGGCGGCCTAGCACAGATACGCAGTATTTT

J: TRBJ2-1
V: TRBV5-1
size: .
D: TRBD2
CDR3: CASSLVLAGGNNEQFF
DNA: TGCGCCAGCAGCTTGGTCCTAGCGGGGGGCAACAATGAGCAGTTCTTC

J: TRBJ1-1
V: TRBV2
size: .
D: .
CDR3: CASRGQTNTEAFF
DNA: TGTGCCAGCAGGGGACAAACGAACACTGAAGCTTTCTTT

J: TRBJ1-2
V: TRBV5-4
size: .
D: .
CDR3: CASSLDGKNYGYTF
DNA: TGTGCCAGCAGCTTGGATGGCAAAAACTATGGCTACACCTTC

J: TRBJ1-2
V: TRBV19
size: .
D: .
CDR3: CASSLPGRDLRGYTF
DNA: TGTGCCAGTTCCCTACCGGGGAGGGACCTTAGAGGCTACACCTTC

J: TRBJ1-1
V: TRBV5-8
size: .
D: .
CDR3: CAIPRGAGISAEAFF
DNA: TGTGCCATCCCCCGTGGGGCAGGGATTAGTGCTGAAGCTTTCTTT

J: TRBJ2-7
V: TRBV3-1/TRBV3-2
size: .
D: .
CDR3: CASSQGTYSYEQYF
DNA: TGTGCCAGCAGCCAAGGGACTTACTCCTACGAGCAGTACTTC

J: TRBJ1-6
V: TRBV27
size: .
D: TRBD1
CDR3: CASSLTGDNSPLHF
DNA: TGTGCCAGCAGTTTGACAGGGGACAATTCACCCCTCCACTTT

J: TRBJ1-2
V: TRBV7-2
size: .
D: .
CDR3: CASSLAFDGFYGYTF
DNA: TGTGCCAGCAGCTTAGCATTTGACGGGTTCTATGGCTACACCTTC

J: TRBJ1-1
V: TRBV29-1
size: .
D: .
CDR3: CSVEGYGSLNTEAFF
DNA: TGCAGCGTTGAAGGATACGGGAGTTTGAACACTGAAGCTTTCTTT

J: TRBJ2-2
V: TRBV23-1
size: .
D: TRBD1
CDR3: CASSPKRGQEAPPGELFF
DNA: TGCGCCAGCAGTCCCAAACGTGGACAGGAGGCCCCGCCCGGGGAGCTGTTTTTT

J: TRBJ1-5
V: TRBV27
size: .
D: TRBD1
CDR3: CASSFLSGGMDQPQHF
DNA: TGTGCCAGCAGTTTCCTATCAGGGGGTATGGACCAGCCCCAGCATTTT

J: TRBJ1-5
V: TRBV11-2
size: .
D: TRBD1
CDR3: CASSSGTGSNQPQHF
DNA: TGTGCCAGCAGCTCGGGGACAGGGAGCAATCAGCCCCAGCATTTT

J: TRBJ2-5
V: TRBV7-3
size: once
D: TRBD2
CDR3: CASSLMSSGAIDQETQYF
DNA: TGTGCCAGCAGCTTGATGTCTAGCGGGGCGATTGACCAAGAGACCCAGTACTTC

J: TRBJ2-2
V: TRBV7-2
size: once
D: .
CDR3: CASSLVRDFNTGELFF
DNA: TGTGCCAGCAGCTTAGTCCGGGACTTCAACACCGGGGAGCTGTTTTTT

J: TRBJ2-7
V: TRBV2
size: .
D: TRBD2
CDR3: CASSEVRLAVYEQYF
DNA: TGTGCCAGCAGTGAAGTACGACTAGCGGTCTACGAGCAGTACTTC

J: TRBJ2-1
V: TRBV12-5
size: .
D: TRBD2
CDR3: CASGLAGLAYNEQFF
DNA: TGTGCTAGTGGTTTGGCCGGACTAGCCTACAATGAGCAGTTCTTC